This T cell receptor (beta chain) was captured by sequencing in a study of CD8 T cells in Susac syndrome. The T cells that were sequenced for TCR beta were CD8+ and CD4+ cells from blood. Purification of the CD8+ and CD4+ T cells relied on negative isolation, and TEMRA cells underwent FACS enrichment. RNA in amounts of roughly 0.5 to 1 ug was reverse transcribed with random hexamers. The TCR beta CDR3 was amplified by immunoSEQ multiplex PCR across 54 Vbeta, 13 Jbeta. TCRdb reprocessed the immunoSEQ multiplex PCR reads via MiXCR and lists one record per CDR3 protein. The sample yields about 90,000 distinct CDR3 sequences, 85% to 95% seen once. The sample taken for sequencing was CD8+ T cells from PBMCs. The receptor's source is a human donor in good health.

The CDR3 bases are TGTGCCAGCAGCCCGATGAGGGACTATCCCTACGAGCAGTACTTC. Its translation is CASSPMRDYPYEQYF. The chain combines TRBV14 with TRBJ2-7; 7 bases align to TRBD2. Unmatched junction bases numbered 8, after V lost 4 bases and J lost 2 bases. The CDR3 consists of 15 residues. Germline V gene data show CDR1 as SGHDN and CDR2 as FVKESK.